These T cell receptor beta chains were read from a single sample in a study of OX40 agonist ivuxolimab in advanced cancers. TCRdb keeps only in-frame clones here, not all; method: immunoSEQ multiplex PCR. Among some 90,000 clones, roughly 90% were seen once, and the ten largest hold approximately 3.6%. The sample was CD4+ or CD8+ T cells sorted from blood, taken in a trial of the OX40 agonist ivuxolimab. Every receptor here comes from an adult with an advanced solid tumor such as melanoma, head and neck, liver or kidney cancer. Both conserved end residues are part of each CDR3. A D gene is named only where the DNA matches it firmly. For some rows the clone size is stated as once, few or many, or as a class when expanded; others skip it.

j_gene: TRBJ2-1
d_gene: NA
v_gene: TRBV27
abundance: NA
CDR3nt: TGTGCCAGCAGTTTAGGGGCCGGGACCTACAATGAGCAGTTCTTC
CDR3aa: CASSLGAGTYNEQFF

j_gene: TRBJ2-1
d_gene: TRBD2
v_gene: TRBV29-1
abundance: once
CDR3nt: TGCAGCGTTGAATGGCGGCTAGCGGGACCCAATGAGCAGTTCTTC
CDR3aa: CSVEWRLAGPNEQFF

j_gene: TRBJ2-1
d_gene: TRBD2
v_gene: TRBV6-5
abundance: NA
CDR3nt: TGTGCCAGCAGTATCGGACTAGCGGCCTACAATGAGCAGTTCTTC
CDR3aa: CASSIGLAAYNEQFF

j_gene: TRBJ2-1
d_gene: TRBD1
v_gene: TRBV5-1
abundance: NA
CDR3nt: TGCGCCAGCAGCTCGGGACAGGGGGGCAACAATGAGCAGTTCTTC
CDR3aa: CASSSGQGGNNEQFF

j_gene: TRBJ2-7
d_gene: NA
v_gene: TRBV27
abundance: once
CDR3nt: TGTGCCAGCAGTTCCCAGGACGGCTACGAGCAGTACTTC
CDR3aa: CASSSQDGYEQYF

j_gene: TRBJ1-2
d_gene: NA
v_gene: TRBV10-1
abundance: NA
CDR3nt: TGCGCCAGCAGTGCGGGACTTGGCTATGGCTACACCTTC
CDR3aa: CASSAGLGYGYTF

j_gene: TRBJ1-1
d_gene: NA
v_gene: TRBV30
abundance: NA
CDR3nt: TGTGCCTGGAGTGTTTTGGGGGAAACTGAAGCTTTCTTT
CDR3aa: CAWSVLGETEAFF

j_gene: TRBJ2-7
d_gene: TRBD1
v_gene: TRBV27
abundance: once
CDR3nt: TGTGCCAGCAGTTTGAGAGGGGACAGGGTGACCTACGAGCAGTACTTC
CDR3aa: CASSLRGDRVTYEQYF

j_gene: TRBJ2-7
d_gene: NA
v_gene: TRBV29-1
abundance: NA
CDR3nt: TGCAGCGTCCGGGACGGCCAGAGCGAGCAGTACTTC
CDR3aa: CSVRDGQSEQYF

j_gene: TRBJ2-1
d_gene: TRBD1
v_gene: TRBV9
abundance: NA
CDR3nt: TGTGCCAGCAGCGTAGAATGGGACAGTCTGTACAATGAGCAGTTCTTC
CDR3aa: CASSVEWDSLYNEQFF

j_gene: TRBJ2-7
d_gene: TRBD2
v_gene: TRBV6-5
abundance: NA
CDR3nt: TGTGCCAGCAGTCCGGGTGGCGGGGGGGTCTACGAGCAGTACTTC
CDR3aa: CASSPGGGGVYEQYF

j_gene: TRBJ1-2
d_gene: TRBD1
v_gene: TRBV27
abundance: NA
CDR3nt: TGTGCCAGCAGTTTTCGAGGGGGCTCCCGGGGCTACACCTTC
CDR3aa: CASSFRGGSRGYTF

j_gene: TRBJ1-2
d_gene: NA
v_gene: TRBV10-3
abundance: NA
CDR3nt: TGTGCCATCAGTGAGCCGCCGGACTATGGCTACACCTTC
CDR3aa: CAISEPPDYGYTF

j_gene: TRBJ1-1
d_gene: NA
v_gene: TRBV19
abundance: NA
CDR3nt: TGTGCCACCAGGACCCTGAAGGCTGAAGCTTTCTTT
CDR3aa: CATRTLKAEAFF

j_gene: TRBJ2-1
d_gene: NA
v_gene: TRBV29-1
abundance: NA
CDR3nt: TGCAGCGTTGAAGATTGGCGGGAAATGACTGAGCAGTTCTTC
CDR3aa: CSVEDWREMTEQFF

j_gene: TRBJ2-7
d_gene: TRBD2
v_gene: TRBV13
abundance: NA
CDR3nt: TGTGCCAGCAGCTTTCTAGCGGGAGTGTACGAGCAGTACTTC
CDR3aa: CASSFLAGVYEQYF

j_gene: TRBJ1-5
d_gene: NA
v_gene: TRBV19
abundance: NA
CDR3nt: TGTGCCAGTACTCCGAGGGGGAGGTGGGAGCCCCAGCATTTT
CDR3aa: CASTPRGRWEPQHF

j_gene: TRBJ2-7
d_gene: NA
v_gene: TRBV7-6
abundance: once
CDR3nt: TGTGCCAGCAGCTTAGGCACTTACTACGAGCAGTACTTC
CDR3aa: CASSLGTYYEQYF

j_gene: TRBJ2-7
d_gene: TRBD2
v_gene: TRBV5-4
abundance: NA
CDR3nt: TGTGCCAGCAGCTGGGGGGGAAGATACGAGCAGTACTTC
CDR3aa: CASSWGGRYEQYF

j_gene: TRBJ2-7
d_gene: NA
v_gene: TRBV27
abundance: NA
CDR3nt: TGTGCCAGCAGTTTAGCGCGGTTCTACGAGCAGTACTTC
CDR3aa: CASSLARFYEQYF

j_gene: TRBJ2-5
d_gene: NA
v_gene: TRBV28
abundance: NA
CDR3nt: TGTGCCAGCAGTTTAAGGTACCAAGAGACCCAGTACTTC
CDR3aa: CASSLRYQETQYF

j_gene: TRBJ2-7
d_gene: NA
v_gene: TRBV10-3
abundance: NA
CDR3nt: TGTGCCATCAGTGAAGGTCCCTACGAGCAGTACTTC
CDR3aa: CAISEGPYEQYF

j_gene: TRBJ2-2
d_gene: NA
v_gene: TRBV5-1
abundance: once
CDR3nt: TGCGCCAGCAGCTTAAGTCTAACCGGGGAGCTGTTTTTT
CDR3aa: CASSLSLTGELFF

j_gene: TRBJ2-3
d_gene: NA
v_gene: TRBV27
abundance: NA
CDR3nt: TGTGCCAGCAGTTTCAGGGGCACAGATACGCAGTATTTT
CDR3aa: CASSFRGTDTQYF

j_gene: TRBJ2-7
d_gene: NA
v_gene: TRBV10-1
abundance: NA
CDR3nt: TGCGCCAGCAGCAACAGTCCTGGATCCTACGAGCAGTACTTC
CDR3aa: CASSNSPGSYEQYF

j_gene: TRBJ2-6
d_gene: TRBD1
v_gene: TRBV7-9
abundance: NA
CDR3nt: TGTGCCAGCAGCCCGCGGGACAGGGTGGGGGCCAACGTCCTGACTTTC
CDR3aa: CASSPRDRVGANVLTF

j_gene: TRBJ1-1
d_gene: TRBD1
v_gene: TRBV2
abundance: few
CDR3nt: TGTGCCAGCAGGGGGGACAGCGAACTCTTT
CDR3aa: CASRGDSELF

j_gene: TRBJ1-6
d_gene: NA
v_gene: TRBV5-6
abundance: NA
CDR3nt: TGTGCCAGCAGCTTGGGGGGGAATAATTCACCCCTCCACTTT
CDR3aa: CASSLGGNNSPLHF

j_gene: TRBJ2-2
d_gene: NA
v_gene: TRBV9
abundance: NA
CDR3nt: TGTGCCAGCAGCGCCGACGGGAGACCCACCGGGGAGCTGTTTTTT
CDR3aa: CASSADGRPTGELFF